The following is a TCR beta chain sequence with its context. Use of 60 Vbeta and 13 Jbeta primers characterized the PCR. The data were produced by immunoSEQ multiplex PCR, yet TCRdb's version contains in-frame clones alone and is incomplete. The profile shows around 200,000 clones, 79% of them singletons. This record belongs to a study of cytomegalovirus exposure and HLA in healthy donors. Germline CDR1 and CDR2: MNHEY and SMNVEV (reference sequence). The V end was cut by 4 bases, the J end by 3 bases, with 12 bases between. The CDR3 contains 14 residues. The clonotype originates from a woman between 45 and 65 years old in good health and CMV-seronegative. The source material was PBMCs. The chain combines TRBV27 with TRBJ1-1, with a possible D match to TRBD1 (5 bases). CDR3 amino acids: CASSSRGGDTEAFF. The DNA of the CDR3 is TGTGCCAGCAGTTCTAGGGGCGGGGACACTGAAGCTTTCTTT.